The 17 T cell receptor beta chains listed next were all sequenced from one sample in a study of shared clonotypes between healthy human individuals. Some clones are missing from TCRdb's copy, which holds only in-frame ones; the method was immunoSEQ multiplex PCR. The repertoire holds over 2 million clones, with roughly 96% as singletons. Sequenced sample: naive CD4+ T cells sorted from blood. Subset meaning: CD45RA+ positively selected. These TCRs come from a young man in good health.

The chain has TRBV7-2 and TRBJ2-2, with D hard to call. The CDR3 consists of 14 residues. The germline gives CDR1 SGHTA, CDR2 FQGNSA. The germline V and J ends were trimmed by 3 bases and 1 base, with 6 bases remaining between them. CDR3 region: CASSLDLNTGELFF. As DNA, the CDR3 is TGTGCCAGCAGCTTGGACCTGAACACCGGGGAGCTGTTTTTT.

The chain joins TRBV28 to TRBJ2-5, with 14 bases fitting TRBD2. V lost 7 bases, J lost 4 bases, and 11 bases stayed unmatched. This CDR3 spans 17 amino acids. The germline CDR1 and CDR2 sequences are MDHEN and SYDVKM. This CDR3 reads CASNPAGTSGSGETQYF. DNA for the CDR3: TGTGCCAGCAACCCCGCCGGGACTAGCGGGAGTGGAGAGACCCAGTACTTC.

This rearrangement joins TRBV10-3 to TRBJ1-4; 10 nucleotides align to TRBD1. Trimming at V came to 9 bases and at J to 0 bases, leaving 7 bases not matched to a gene. This CDR3 is 16 amino acids long. The germline CDR1 and CDR2 sequences are ENHRY and SYGVKD. The CDR3 nucleotides read TGTGCCATTTCTGGGACAGGGGTAACAACTAATGAAAAACTGTTTTTT. Translated: CAISGTGVTTNEKLFF.

The CDR3 nucleotides read TGTGCCAGCAGCCAAGATCGGGCTCCTTCACCCCTCCACTTT. It is translated as CASSQDRAPSPLHF. The genes are TRBV14 and TRBJ1-6; D not certain. The germline V gene has CDR1 SGHDN and CDR2 FVKESK. V was pared by 0 bases and J by 9 bases, with 9 bases between. The length of the CDR3 is 14 residues.

This clone came up once. The chain has TRBV10-1 and TRBJ1-2; D uncertain. The V gene lost 0 bases and the J gene lost 3 bases, with 11 bases spanning the gap. The CDR3 is 15 residues long. Per the germline V gene, CDR1 is WNHNN and CDR2 is SYGVQD (reference sequence). The DNA of the CDR3 is TGCGCCAGCAGTGAGTCGAAAACCGGGTACTATGGCTACACCTTC. Translated: CASSESKTGYYGYTF.

The chain has TRBV5-6 and TRBJ2-2; TRBD2 agrees at 9 bases. The J segment lost 5 bases and the V segment lost 6 bases, leaving 14 bases of the junction unmatched. The CDR3 is 17 amino acids. Germline CDR1 is SGHDT and CDR2 is YYEEEE. CDR3 nucleotide sequence: TGTGCCAGCACCCGGTTTTCTATAGCGGGAGCTACCGGGGAGCTGTTTTTT. It encodes CASTRFSIAGATGELFF.

CDR3 nucleotide sequence: TGTGCCAGCGGTCGCCTAGGGGCGGATGGCTACACCTTC. Translation gives CASGRLGADGYTF. The rearrangement links TRBV6-5 to TRBJ1-2; D possibly corresponds to TRBD1 (5 bases). CDR3 length: 13 residues. Trimming pared 8 bases from V and 6 bases from J, leaving 16 bases between. CDR1 and CDR2 from the germline V gene are MNHEY and SVGAGI.

In its sample, this clone was seen many times. V usage is TRBV30 and J usage is TRBJ1-5; no clear D gene. CDR3 length: 16 amino acids. Germline CDR1 reads GTSNPN; CDR2 reads SVGIG (reference sequence). Between the trimmed V and J ends, which lost 2 bases and 4 bases, there was a span of 18 bases. The CDR3 nucleotides read TGTGCCTGGAGTCCTCCGTGGGCTGAGAAAAATCAGCCCCAGCATTTT. Protein sequence: CAWSPPWAEKNQPQHF.

The CDR3 here is CASSPGLYGYTF. CDR3 in DNA: TGTGCCAGCAGCCCAGGTCTCTATGGCTACACCTTC. This chain joins TRBV11-2 and TRBJ1-2; D not certain. Trimming left V 5 bases short and J 4 bases short, with 8 bases between. CDR1 SGHAT and CDR2 FQNNGV come from the germline V gene. This CDR3 region has 12 residues.

This chain links TRBV6-5 with TRBJ2-1; TRBD2 matches 8 bases. CDR3 size: 13 residues. Germline CDR1 MNHEY, CDR2 SVGAGI. Trimming took 6 bases from V and 9 from J; bases not matched to a gene: 7. Here the CDR3 DNA reads TGTGCCAGCAGGGGACTAGTGTCTGGTGAGCAGTTCTTC. It translates to CASRGLVSGEQFF.

This rearrangement joins TRBV2 to TRBJ2-7; 7 bases match TRBD1. CDR3 size: 13 residues. Per germline, CDR1 SNHLY and CDR2 FYNNEI. The J segment lost 2 bases and the V segment lost 8 bases, leaving 6 bases of the junction unmatched. DNA of the CDR3: TGTGCCAGCGGGACAGTCACGACCTACGAGCAGTACTTC. Translating it yields CASGTVTTYEQYF.

The chain links TRBV11-2 to TRBJ2-3; D perhaps matches TRBD1 (5 bases). Germline values: CDR1 SGHAT, CDR2 FQNNGV. This CDR3 has 16 residues. V was cut by 6 bases and J by 6 bases, with 22 bases left in between. In DNA form, the CDR3 reads TGTGCCAGCAGTAACTTAGGGTGGGGCCCGCGGGATACGCAGTATTTT. Translating gives CASSNLGWGPRDTQYF.

The chain has TRBV18 and TRBJ2-5, with D possibly TRBD2 on 5 matching bases. Germline V gives CDR1 KGHSH, CDR2 LQKENI. Trimming removed 0 bases at V and 7 bases at J, with 15 bases between. This CDR3 is built from 15 residues. CDR3 loop: CASSPPTPGGGTQYF. The CDR3, as DNA: TGTGCCAGCTCACCACCGACTCCAGGTGGAGGGACCCAGTACTTC.

The genes are TRBV30 and TRBJ2-2; D call uncertain. V was clipped by 0 bases and J by 5 bases, with 10 bases between them. This CDR3 has 14 residues. Germline CDR1 reads GTSNPN; CDR2 reads SVGIG (reference sequence). The CDR3 DNA sequence: TGTGCCTGGAGTGTACGGCGATCGACCGGGGAGCTGTTTTTT. Translation: CAWSVRRSTGELFF.

V is TRBV10-1 and J is TRBJ1-4; weak D call: TRBD1 (5 bases). CDR3 length equals 16 residues. Germline V gives CDR1 WNHNN, CDR2 SYGVQD (reference sequence). V lost 0 bases to trimming and J lost 3 bases, with 11 bases between them. The CDR3 DNA follows: TGCGCCAGCAGTGAGTCGAGAAGGGGATCTAATGAAAAACTGTTTTTT. It is translated as CASSESRRGSNEKLFF.

J is TRBJ2-1 and V is TRBV28; D is possibly TRBD2 (5 bases). V dropped 7 bases and J dropped 9 bases, with 13 bases sitting between them. The CDR3 contains 12 residues. The germline CDR1 and CDR2 sequences are MDHEN and SYDVKM. In DNA form, the CDR3 reads TGTGCCAGCATTGGCGGGTTGACTGAGCAGTTCTTC. This encodes CASIGGLTEQFF.

The CDR3 DNA is TGTGCCATCAGTGCCCAGACAGGAGCCTCCACCGGGGAGCTGTTTTTT. It is translated as CAISAQTGASTGELFF. The gene calls are TRBV10-3 and TRBJ2-2; D perhaps matches TRBD1 (6 bases). The CDR3 has 16 amino acids. CDR1 and CDR2 (germline): ENHRY, SYGVKD. The V and J ends lost 4 bases and 4 bases respectively, with 16 bases between them.